This T cell receptor beta chain was recorded in a study of STAT5B mutations in CD4+ large granular lymphocyte leukemia. Findings of the study overall: TRBV06-family usage was enriched in top patient clones (8/27) versus controls (2/35).

The data were produced by immunoSEQ multiplex PCR, yet TCRdb's version contains in-frame clones alone and is incomplete. The sample records more than 20,000 clones, approximately 70% being singletons. Concerning this clone: Antigen: not known.

The CDR3 has 13 residues. Germline V CDR1 and CDR2: GTSNPN, SVGIG (reference sequence). The V end was cut by 2 bases, the J end by 3 bases, with 11 bases between. The chain employs TRBV30 and TRBJ2-7; either TRBD1 or TRBD2 may fit D (5 bases each). This clonotype originated in a human donor in good health. Sequenced: CD4+ T cells from blood buffy coats. The CDR3 is CAWSIGTVYEQYF. CDR3 nucleotide sequence: TGTGCCTGGAGTATAGGGACGGTCTACGAGCAGTACTTC.